There are a few counts of the clone carrying this T cell receptor beta chain. The antigen remains unidentified. The data were taken from a study of blood T cells in healthy people across ages. Per-sample PBMC isolation yielded at least 7 million cells. Regarding the study as a whole: As age increased, TCR beta diversity per million T cells fell in a roughly linear fashion.

Sample-barcoded 5' priming and a J-beta primer mix drove a second PCR of 7 to 11 cycles. Each of the cDNA molecules was tagged by a template-switch adaptor with 12 random nucleotides. In TCRdb, the 5' RACE reads were re-called with MiXCR into one record per CDR3 protein. Altogether approximately 800,000 distinct CDR3 sequences are present, about 62% being singletons, with the ten largest covering 22%. V was clipped by 6 bases and J by 2 bases; unmatched bases: 3. There are 13 residues in the CDR3. Germline loops: CDR1 MDHEN, CDR2 SYDVKM. This receptor was taken from a man under 40 in good health. The rearrangement links TRBV28 to TRBJ2-7; 8 nucleotides match TRBD1. Material: blood. CDR3 loop: CASRMTGAYEQYF. As DNA, the CDR3 is TGTGCCAGCAGAATGACAGGGGCCTACGAGCAGTACTTC.